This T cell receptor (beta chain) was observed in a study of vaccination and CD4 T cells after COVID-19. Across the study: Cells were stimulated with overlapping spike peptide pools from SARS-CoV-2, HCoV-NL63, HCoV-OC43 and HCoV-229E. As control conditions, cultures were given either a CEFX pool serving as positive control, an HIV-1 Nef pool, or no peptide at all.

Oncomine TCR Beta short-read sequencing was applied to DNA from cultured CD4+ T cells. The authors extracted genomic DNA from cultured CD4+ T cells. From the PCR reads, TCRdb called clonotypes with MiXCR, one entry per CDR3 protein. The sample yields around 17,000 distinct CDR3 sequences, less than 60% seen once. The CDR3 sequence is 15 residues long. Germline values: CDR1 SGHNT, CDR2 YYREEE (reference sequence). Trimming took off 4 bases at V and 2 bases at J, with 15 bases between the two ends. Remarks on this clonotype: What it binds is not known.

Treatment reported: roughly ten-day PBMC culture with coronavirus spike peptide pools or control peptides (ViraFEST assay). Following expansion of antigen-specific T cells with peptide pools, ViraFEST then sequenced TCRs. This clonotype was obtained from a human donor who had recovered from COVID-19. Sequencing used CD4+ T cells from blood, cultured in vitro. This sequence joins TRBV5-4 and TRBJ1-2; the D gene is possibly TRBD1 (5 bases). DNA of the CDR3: TGTGCCAGCAGCCGGGACCTTTCACTCAACTATGGCTACACCTTC. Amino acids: CASSRDLSLNYGYTF.